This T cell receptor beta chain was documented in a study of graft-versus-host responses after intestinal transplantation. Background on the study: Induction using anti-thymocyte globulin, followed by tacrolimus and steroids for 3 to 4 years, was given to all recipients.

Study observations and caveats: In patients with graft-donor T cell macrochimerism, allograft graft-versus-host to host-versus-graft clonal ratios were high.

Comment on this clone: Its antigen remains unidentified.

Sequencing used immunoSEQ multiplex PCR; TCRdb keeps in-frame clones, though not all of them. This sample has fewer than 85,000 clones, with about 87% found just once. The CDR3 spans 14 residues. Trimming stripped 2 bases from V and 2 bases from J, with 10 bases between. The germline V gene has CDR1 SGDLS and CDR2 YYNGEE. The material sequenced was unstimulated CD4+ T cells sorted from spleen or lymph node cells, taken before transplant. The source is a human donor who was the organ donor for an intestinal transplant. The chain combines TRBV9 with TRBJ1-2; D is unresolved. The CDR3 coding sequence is TGTGCCAGCAGCGTGGGAGGACTAAACTATGGCTACACCTTC. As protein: CASSVGGLNYGYTF.